What follows are 6 T cell receptor beta chains derived from one specimen sequenced in a study of cytomegalovirus exposure and HLA in healthy donors. PCR was performed using 60 Vbeta and 13 Jbeta primers. The protocol was immunoSEQ multiplex PCR, while the TCRdb copy is restricted to in-frame clones and leaves out a portion. This sample has some 120,000 clones; 55% to 75% occur once, and the top ten carry roughly 1.5%. Sample: PBMCs. The receptors stem from a man aged 25 to 45 in good health and CMV-seropositive.

The genes are TRBV7-2 and TRBJ1-2; 7 positions agree with TRBD1. V was clipped by 4 bases and J by 0 bases; unmatched bases: 5. From germline, CDR1 is SGHTA and CDR2 FQGNSA. This CDR3 spans 15 amino acids. CDR3 nucleotides: TGTGCCAGCAGCTCCCGGGACAGCCCTAACTATGGCTACACCTTC. It codes for CASSSRDSPNYGYTF. Using reference TRBV7-2 and TRBJ1-2 for the parts outside the CDR3, the full variable domain is GAGVSQSPSNKVTEKGKDVELRCDPISGHTALYWYRQSLGQGLEFLIYFQGNSAPDKSGLPSDRFSAERTGGSVSTLTIQRTQQEDSAVYLCASSSRDSPNYGYTFGSGTRLTVV.

The count of this clone is one. J is TRBJ2-7 and V is TRBV6-6, with 10 positions matching TRBD2. The ends lost 5 bases at V and 1 base at J; junction bases unmatched: 8. Looked up from germline, CDR1 is MNHNY and CDR2 is SVGAGI (reference sequence). The CDR3 sequence is 16 residues long. DNA of the CDR3: TGTGCCAGCAGTCCCTCTAAGGGACTAGCGTCCTACGAGCAGTACTTC. It yields the protein CASSPSKGLASYEQYF.

The chain links TRBV2 to TRBJ2-2, with a tentative D call TRBD1 (6 bases). The germline V gene has CDR1 SNHLY and CDR2 FYNNEI. Trimming cost V 6 bases and J 6 bases, with 17 bases left between them. The CDR3 contains 15 residues. The CDR3 here is CASRGRPRGSGELFF. The CDR3 nucleotides are TGTGCCAGCAGGGGACGCCCAAGGGGGTCCGGGGAGCTGTTTTTT.

The genes are TRBV6-6 and TRBJ1-2, with 10 bases aligning to TRBD1. CDR3 length equals 13 residues. The V gene's germline CDR1 is MNHNY and CDR2 SVGAGI (reference sequence). After removal of 6 bases from V and 4 bases from J, the junction contained 2 bases not matched to a gene. CDR3: CASRRQGAYGYTF. The CDR3 nucleotides read TGTGCCAGCAGAAGACAGGGGGCCTATGGCTACACCTTC.

This clone was recorded once. The V and J genes are TRBV11-2 and TRBJ2-3; 12 bases match TRBD2. The CDR3 has 15 residues. After removal of 10 bases from V and 7 bases from J, the junction contained 12 bases not matched to a gene. Looked up from germline, CDR1 is SGHAT and CDR2 is FQNNGV. The CDR3 region is CATQGLAGHPHTQYF. As DNA, the CDR3 is TGTGCCACTCAAGGACTAGCGGGACACCCTCATACGCAGTATTTT. Using reference TRBV11-2 and TRBJ2-3 for the parts outside the CDR3, the full variable domain is EAGVAQSPRYKIIEKRQSVAFWCNPISGHATLYWYQQILGQGPKLLIQFQNNGVVDDSQLPKDRFSAERLKGVDSTLKIQPAKLEDSAVYLCATQGLAGHPHTQYFGPGTRLTVL.

The chain joins TRBV2 to TRBJ2-3; D perhaps matches TRBD2 (5 bases). V was shortened by 11 bases and J by 6 bases, with 15 bases between the two germline ends. CDR3 length: 12 residues. Germline V lookup: CDR1 SNHLY, CDR2 FYNNEI. CDR3 DNA sequence: TGTGCCGGAAAACCCCCGGGGGATACGCAGTATTTT. It yields the protein CAGKPPGDTQYF. Based on the CDR3 plus reference TRBV2 and TRBJ2-3, the full variable domain is EPEVTQTPSHQVTQMGQEVILRCVPISNHLYFYWYRQILGQKVEFLVSFYNNEISEKSEIFDDQFSVERPDGSNFTLKIRSTKLEDSAMYFCAGKPPGDTQYFGPGTRLTVL.